This TCR beta chain appears in the sequencing data of a study of T cell responses to AZD1222 COVID-19 vaccine. General study points: Breadth and depth of Spike-specific TCRs rose after two AZD1222 doses. Repertoire sampling was restricted to post-peak T cell response timepoints. Donors, mostly white British, included more females; clonal diversity was possibly underestimated.

On this clone itself: The antigen is not known.

The V gene lost 1 base and the J gene lost 6 bases, with 14 bases spanning the gap. There are 15 residues in the CDR3. The germline CDR1 and CDR2 sequences are SGHRS and YFSETQ. The method was immunoSEQ multiplex PCR; TCRdb's version includes in-frame clones alone and lacks a portion of them. Of 150,000 to 200,000 clones listed, 90% to 95% are singletons. The rearrangement links TRBV5-1 to TRBJ1-5; D perhaps matches TRBD1 (6 bases). The receptor was isolated from an adult who received the AZD1222 COVID-19 vaccine. Sequencing was performed on peripheral blood, taken 28 days after the second AZD1222 dose. DNA for the CDR3: TGCGCCAGCAGCTTGTGGGGGGCGGCGGGTCAGCCCCAGCATTTT. This encodes CASSLWGAAGQPQHF.